This T cell receptor beta chain was profiled in a study of OX40 agonist ivuxolimab in advanced cancers. Background on the study: Of mixed ages from roughly 23 to 80 and averaging about 60 years, the group was about 80% male. Regarding the study as a whole: CD8+ T cells averaged more expanded clones than CD4+. The CD4+ and CD8+ T cells in the blood had expanded clonally by week 6 at 0.1 to 3.0 mg/kg.

Regarding this clone: Its matching antigen is unknown.

Produced via immunoSEQ multiplex PCR; TCRdb's table is partial and in-frame only. The sample shows about 64,000 clones, about four fifths of them seen only once. There are 14 residues in the CDR3. Germline V CDR1 and CDR2: MNHNS, SASEGT. The V gene end was trimmed by 6 bases and the J gene end by 2 bases; junction bases not matched to a gene: 3. This chain connects TRBV6-1 to TRBJ2-3; TRBD1 aligns across 9 bases. The source of this sequence is an adult with an advanced solid tumor such as melanoma, head and neck, liver or kidney cancer. The sequencing here drew on CD4+ or CD8+ T cells sorted from blood, taken in a trial of the OX40 agonist ivuxolimab. The CDR3 DNA follows: TGTGCCAGCAGGGACAGGGGAGCCACAGATACGCAGTATTTT. This translates into CASRDRGATDTQYF.